The 20 T cell receptor beta chains reported below all come from one sample, sequenced in a study of shared clonotypes between healthy human individuals. Selected positively for CCR7 and CD45RO-negative, naive CD8 cells excluded terminally differentiated effector memory CD45RA+ cells. Clones were read by immunoSEQ multiplex PCR, and TCRdb kept only the in-frame ones, dropping some. The sample consists of more than 2 million clones, just over 90% of them appearing once. The specimen was naive CD8+ T cells from PBMCs. The source of these receptors is a man aged 18 to 29 in good health. Some clones in this sample may be carry-over from other donors' samples.

The chain joins TRBV28 to TRBJ1-1; D is unclear. The V gene lost 6 bases and the J gene lost 1 base, with 15 bases spanning the gap. The CDR3 covers 15 residues. CDR1 MDHEN and CDR2 SYDVKM come from the germline V gene. The CDR3 sequence: CASSQTLTGNTEAFF. As DNA, the CDR3 is TGTGCCAGCAGCCAGACACTCACCGGGAACACTGAAGCTTTCTTT.

This clone was seen a single time. The V call is TRBV27, the J call TRBJ2-7; TRBD2 matches 9 bases. CDR3 length: 12 amino acids. Germline CDR1 and CDR2: MNHEY and SMNVEV (reference sequence). The trim removed 8 bases at V and 5 bases at J, leaving 4 bases unmatched. In DNA form, the CDR3 reads TGTGCCAGCGGGACTAGCCCCCACGAGCAGTACTTC. Protein product: CASGTSPHEQYF.

The chain has TRBV6-1 and TRBJ1-3; D is ambiguous. The CDR3 loop spans 14 amino acids. From germline, CDR1 is MNHNS and CDR2 SASEGT. V shed 1 base and J shed 3 bases, with 7 bases lying between them. This CDR3 is CASSEVGFGNTIYF. Written as DNA, the CDR3 is TGTGCCAGCAGTGAAGTGGGGTTTGGAAACACCATATATTTT.

This clone was found a few times. The chain couples TRBV5-8 to TRBJ1-1; D remains ambiguous. Trimming took 5 bases from V and 5 from J, leaving 7 bases between them. CDR1 is SGHTS, CDR2 YDEGEE, per germline. This CDR3 comprises 11 residues. The CDR3 coding sequence is TGTGCCAGCAGTTGGACGACTGAAGCTTTCTTT. Translated, it gives CASSWTTEAFF. Complete variable domain (other parts from reference TRBV5-8 and TRBJ1-1): EAGVTQSPTHLIKTRGQQATLRCSPISGHTSVYWYQQALGLGLQFLLWYDEGEERNRGNFPPRFSGRQFPNYSSELNVNALELEDSALYLCASSWTTEAFFGQGTRLTVV.

The chain combines TRBV7-9 with TRBJ2-7; 7 nucleotides agree with TRBD1. The trim removed 2 bases at V and 2 bases at J, leaving 9 bases unmatched. Looked up from germline, CDR1 is SEHNR and CDR2 is FQNEAQ (reference sequence). This CDR3 region has 16 residues. Written as DNA, the CDR3 is TGTGCCAGCAGCTTACAGCGGACAGGCGAGACCTACGAGCAGTACTTC. It yields the protein CASSLQRTGETYEQYF.

In regard to this clone: Distinct nucleotide sequences in the sample also encode this CDR3. The rearrangement links TRBV5-1 to TRBJ2-2; D call uncertain. The CDR3 totals 15 residues. V was clipped by 0 bases and J by 2 bases, with 8 bases between them. Germline V gene lookup returns CDR1 SGHRS and CDR2 YFSETQ. The CDR3: CASSLGQTNTGELFF. CDR3 coding DNA: TGCGCCAGCAGCTTGGGTCAGACTAACACCGGGGAGCTGTTTTTT.

V and J are TRBV7-8 and TRBJ1-1, with 10 bases fitting TRBD1. Germline V gene lookup returns CDR1 SGHVS and CDR2 FQNEAQ. CDR3 size: 15 residues. The V gene end was trimmed by 3 bases and the J gene end by 4 bases; junction bases not matched to a gene: 5. The CDR3 DNA reads as TGTGCCAGCAGCTTGGACAGGGGGATAGGCACTGAAGCTTTCTTT. Translated: CASSLDRGIGTEAFF.

This rearrangement joins TRBV4-2 to TRBJ1-5; D call uncertain. CDR3 length: 14 amino acids. CDR1 is LGHNA and CDR2 is YNFKEQ in the germline V gene. Trimming cost V 3 bases and J 4 bases, with 10 bases left between them. This CDR3 is CASSHTNPNQPQHF. CDR3 in DNA: TGTGCCAGCAGCCACACAAATCCTAATCAGCCCCAGCATTTT.

V is TRBV29-1 and J is TRBJ1-1, with 7 bases aligning to TRBD1. Germline V CDR1 and CDR2: SQVTM, ANQGSEA. J was trimmed by 0 bases and V by 5 bases; bases with no gene match: 9. The CDR3 totals 15 residues. CDR3 nucleotide sequence: TGCAGCGTTCATTCAGGGGGACCCATGAACACTGAAGCTTTCTTT. Its protein product is CSVHSGGPMNTEAFF.

The chain is built from TRBV19 and TRBJ2-7; D is uncertain. Trimming stripped 5 bases from V and 5 bases from J, with 19 bases between. The CDR3 spans 15 residues. Germline values: CDR1 LNHDA, CDR2 SQIVND (reference sequence). The CDR3 region is CASSVTAFTAHEQYF. The DNA of the CDR3 is TGTGCCAGTAGTGTCACGGCCTTTACCGCCCACGAGCAGTACTTC.

V gene TRBV2 combines with J gene TRBJ1-4, with a possible D match to TRBD1 (6 bases). Trimming removed 6 bases at V and 0 bases at J, with 17 bases between. This CDR3 has 17 amino acids. In germline, CDR1 is SNHLY, CDR2 FYNNEI. The CDR3 DNA reads TGTGCCAGCAGATTTCAGGGGCGACTTGCAACTAATGAAAAACTGTTTTTT. It codes for CASRFQGRLATNEKLFF. Full variable domain (remainder filled in from reference TRBV2 and TRBJ1-4): EPEVTQTPSHQVTQMGQEVILRCVPISNHLYFYWYRQILGQKVEFLVSFYNNEISEKSEIFDDQFSVERPDGSNFTLKIRSTKLEDSAMYFCASRFQGRLATNEKLFFGSGTQLSVL.

This clone was observed a single time. The V and J genes are TRBV10-2 and TRBJ2-5; D might be TRBD1 (6 bases). TRBJ2-7 matches the DNA end more closely, so the J call is doubtful. The germline CDR1 and CDR2 sequences are WSHSY and SAAADI. This CDR3 contains 15 residues. CDR3 bases: TGCGCCAGCAGTGAGTTAGCAGGGGTCCCCTACGAGCAGTACTTC. Protein sequence: CASSELAGVPYEQYF.

CDR3: CASSSTREGPGRETQYF. Written as DNA, the CDR3 is TGTGCCAGCAGCTCCACGCGGGAGGGCCCCGGACGGGAGACCCAGTACTTC. The J gene is TRBJ2-5, the V gene TRBV5-4; 9 bases agree with TRBD2. The CDR3 covers 17 residues. V was clipped by 3 bases and J by 5 bases; unmatched bases: 14. Germline CDR1 and CDR2: SGHNT and YYREEE (reference sequence).

The chain joins TRBV14 to TRBJ1-2, with TRBD1 identical over 10 bases. Trimming cost V 6 bases and J 0 bases; bases outside gene matches: 7. The CDR3 spans 16 residues. Germline V gene sequence: CDR1 SGHDN, CDR2 FVKESK. The CDR3 is CASSLTGTGANYGYTF. The CDR3 region has the DNA TGTGCCAGCAGTCTAACCGGGACAGGGGCTAACTATGGCTACACCTTC.

The chain has TRBV28 and TRBJ1-5, with D perhaps TRBD1 (5 bases). The V gene's germline CDR1 is MDHEN and CDR2 SYDVKM. The V and J ends lost 5 bases and 7 bases respectively, with 18 bases between them. The CDR3 runs 15 residues. This CDR3 is CASSPPRSGGQPQHF. CDR3 bases: TGTGCCAGCAGTCCCCCGCGCAGCGGGGGACAGCCCCAGCATTTT. Filled out from reference TRBV28 and TRBJ1-5, the complete variable domain reads DVKVTQSSRYLVKRTGEKVFLECVQDMDHENMFWYRQDPGLGLRLIYFSYDVKMKEKGDIPEGYSVSREKKERFSLILESASTNQTSMYLCASSPPRSGGQPQHFGDGTRLSIL.

V gene TRBV5-1 combines with J gene TRBJ2-7, with D possibly being TRBD1 or TRBD2 (5 bases each). V gave up 4 bases and J gave up 3 bases, with 11 bases separating them. This CDR3 is built from 13 residues. Germline V lookup: CDR1 SGHRS, CDR2 YFSETQ. CDR3 loop: CASSGGRFYEQYF. CDR3 in DNA: TGCGCCAGCAGCGGGGGACGGTTCTACGAGCAGTACTTC.

The chain links TRBV6-1 to TRBJ2-1; perhaps TRBD1 as D (6 bases). CDR3 size: 15 residues. Germline lookup yields CDR1 MNHNS and CDR2 SASEGT. V lost 0 bases, J lost 7 bases, and 13 bases lay in between. This CDR3 is CASSEAFRGWNEQFF. The DNA of the CDR3 is TGTGCCAGCAGTGAAGCGTTTAGGGGGTGGAATGAGCAGTTCTTC.

CDR3 protein: CAISEIDRALYNEQFF. The CDR3 DNA sequence: TGTGCCATCAGTGAGATCGACAGGGCCCTCTACAATGAGCAGTTCTTC. The chain uses TRBV10-3 and TRBJ2-1, with 7 bases identical to TRBD1. Unmatched junction bases numbered 7, after V lost 2 bases and J lost 3 bases. The V gene's germline CDR1 is ENHRY and CDR2 SYGVKD. The CDR3 consists of 16 residues.

There are a few counts of this clone. V is TRBV28 and J is TRBJ1-1, with D maybe TRBD1 (5 bases). Between the trimmed V and J ends, which lost 8 bases and 11 bases, there was a span of 21 bases. Germline V CDR1 and CDR2: MDHEN, SYDVKM. The CDR3 consists of 13 residues. CDR3 DNA: TGTGCCAGCGATCGGACACTAAGATTGCCGGCTTTCTTT. Its translation: CASDRTLRLPAFF.

The chain employs TRBV11-2 and TRBJ1-2; 7 positions agree with TRBD1. The CDR3 is 14 residues long. With 5 bases clipped from V and 8 bases from J, the junction kept 11 bases outside the gene matches. CDR1 and CDR2 from the germline V gene are SGHAT and FQNNGV. CDR3 sequence (DNA): TGTGCCAGCAGCCCCCTCGAGGGGACAGTCGGCTACACCTTC. It translates to CASSPLEGTVGYTF. Combining the CDR3 with reference TRBV11-2 and TRBJ1-2 gives the whole variable domain EAGVAQSPRYKIIEKRQSVAFWCNPISGHATLYWYQQILGQGPKLLIQFQNNGVVDDSQLPKDRFSAERLKGVDSTLKIQPAKLEDSAVYLCASSPLEGTVGYTFGSGTRLTVV.